This T cell receptor (beta chain) came from a study of blood T cell repertoires in COVID-19. Study in general: Sites across the United States, Italy and Spain contributed samples from acute and convalescent COVID-19. PBMCs, B-cell-depleted T cells, or T cells were the source of the cDNA or gDNA that made up the material.

In the original workflow: The assay estimated nucleated cells by amplifying reference gene primers. Sequencing was performed with immunoSEQ multiplex PCR; in TCRdb, only in-frame clones are kept and a portion is missing. That table is the source of V, J and clone size, and D and trimming were worked out from the DNA. Of about 160,000 clones in the sample, more than 65% were seen once. Germline V lookup: CDR1 SGHAT, CDR2 FQNNGV. V lost 5 bases and J 5 bases, leaving 6 bases between the germline ends. The CDR3 runs to 11 residues. Material for sequencing was peripheral blood. The rearrangement joins TRBV11-2 to TRBJ2-5; TRBD1 is a possible D gene (5 bases). The sequence was obtained from a woman older than 75 with active or convalescent COVID-19. The CDR3: CASSGAETQYF. In DNA form, the CDR3 reads TGTGCCAGCAGCGGGGCGGAGACCCAGTACTTC.